The text below deals with one T cell receptor beta chain. The data derive from a study of response to subunit inactivated influenza vaccine. CDR3 size: 13 residues. Germline V lookup: CDR1 SEHNR, CDR2 FQNEAQ (reference sequence). With 5 bases removed from V and 1 base from J, the gap between germline ends came to 6 bases. MiXCR, run by TCRdb on the RT-PCR reads, gives a single entry per CDR3 protein. Among 290,000 or so distinct CDR3 sequences listed, about 20% were seen once. This TCR derives from a man aged 50-75 years who received an inactivated influenza vaccine. Sequencing used PBMCs from blood, obtained less than 22 months after vaccination. This chain uses TRBV7-9 with TRBJ2-1; no clear D gene. CDR3 nucleotide sequence: TGTGCCAGCAGCCCGGCATCCTACAATGAGCAGTTCTTC. Encoded protein: CASSPASYNEQFF.